The T cell receptor beta chain under discussion was sequenced for a study of shared clonotypes between healthy human individuals. The junction had 10 bases not matched to a gene; V was cut back by 4 bases and J by 6 bases. CDR3 length: 15 amino acids. Germline CDR1 is SGHNT and CDR2 is YYREEE (reference sequence). Clones were read by immunoSEQ multiplex PCR, and TCRdb kept only the in-frame ones, dropping some. The repertoire consists of 470,000 or so clones, with approximately 78% occurring once and the leading ten covering 9.5% to 15%. Sequenced sample: PBMCs. V usage is TRBV5-4 and J usage is TRBJ2-5; 9 bases fit TRBD2. This clonotype was sampled from a woman aged 40 to 50 in good health. Some clones in this sample may be carry-over from other donors' samples. CDR3 DNA: TGTGCCAGCAGCACGACTAGCGGAGAAAAGAAGACCCAGTACTTC. Translating it yields CASSTTSGEKKTQYF.